This TCR beta chain is from a study of T cell responses to AZD1222 COVID-19 vaccine. The V end lost 1 base, the J end lost 5 bases, and 9 bases lay between the germline ends. CDR3 size: 13 residues. The germline CDR1 and CDR2 sequences are KGHSH and LQKENI. TCRdb's copy holds only in-frame clones and misses some; the assay was immunoSEQ multiplex PCR. The sample holds 120,000 or so clones, 86% seen once. This rearrangement joins TRBV18 to TRBJ2-7; D uncertain. Sequencing used peripheral blood, obtained 28 days after the second AZD1222 dose. The TCR sequence derives from an adult who received the AZD1222 COVID-19 vaccine. CDR3 bases: TGTGCCAGCTCACCACAGGTTGTCGACGAGCAGTACTTC. It encodes CASSPQVVDEQYF.